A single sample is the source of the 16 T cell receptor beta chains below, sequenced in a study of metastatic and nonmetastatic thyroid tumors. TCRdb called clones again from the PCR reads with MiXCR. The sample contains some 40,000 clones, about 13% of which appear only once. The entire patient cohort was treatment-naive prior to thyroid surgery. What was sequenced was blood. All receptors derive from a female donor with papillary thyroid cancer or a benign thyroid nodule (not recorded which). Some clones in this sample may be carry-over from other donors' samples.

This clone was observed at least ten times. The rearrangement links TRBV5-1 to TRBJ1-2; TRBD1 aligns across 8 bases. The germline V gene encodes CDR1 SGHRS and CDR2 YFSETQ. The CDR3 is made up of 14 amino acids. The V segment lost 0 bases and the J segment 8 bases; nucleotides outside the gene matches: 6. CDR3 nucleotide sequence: TGCGCCAGCAGCTTGGAACGGGGGACAGGAGGCTACACCTTC. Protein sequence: CASSLERGTGGYTF.

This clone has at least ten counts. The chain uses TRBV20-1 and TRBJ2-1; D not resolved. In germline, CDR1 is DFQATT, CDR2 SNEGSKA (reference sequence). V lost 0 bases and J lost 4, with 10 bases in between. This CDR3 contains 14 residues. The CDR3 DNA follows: TGCAGTGCTAGAGATTCTAGTTTATACAATGAGCAGTTCTTC. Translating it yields CSARDSSLYNEQFF.

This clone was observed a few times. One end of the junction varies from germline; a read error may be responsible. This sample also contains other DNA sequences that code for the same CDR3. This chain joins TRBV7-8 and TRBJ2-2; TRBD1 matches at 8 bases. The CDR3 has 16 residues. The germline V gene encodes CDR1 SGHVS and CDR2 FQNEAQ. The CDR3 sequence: CASSGQDRANTGELFF. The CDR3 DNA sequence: TGCGCCAGCAGCGGCCAGGACAGGGCGAACACCGGGGAGCTGTTTTTT.

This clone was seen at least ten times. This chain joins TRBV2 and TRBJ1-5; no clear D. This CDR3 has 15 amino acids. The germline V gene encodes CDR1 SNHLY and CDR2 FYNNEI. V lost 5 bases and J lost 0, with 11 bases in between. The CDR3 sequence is CASSSPLRSNQPQHF. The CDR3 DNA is TGTGCCAGCAGTTCTCCTCTTCGTAGCAATCAGCCCCAGCATTTT.

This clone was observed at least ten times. The DNA for the CDR3 is TGCAGTGCCAACATTTATCCCACAGATACGCAGTATTTT. It translates to CSANIYPTDTQYF. The rearrangement links TRBV20-1 to TRBJ2-3; unclear D gene. Germline CDR1 is DFQATT and CDR2 is SNEGSKA (reference sequence). The V end was cut by 6 bases, the J end by 2 bases, with 12 bases between. This CDR3 has 13 residues.

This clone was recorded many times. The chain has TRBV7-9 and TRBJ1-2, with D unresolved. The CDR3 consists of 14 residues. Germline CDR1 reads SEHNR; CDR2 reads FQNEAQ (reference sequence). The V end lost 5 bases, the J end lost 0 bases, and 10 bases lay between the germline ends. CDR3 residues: CASSLVIANYGYTF. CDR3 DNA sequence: TGTGCCAGCAGCCTAGTTATAGCTAACTATGGCTACACCTTC.

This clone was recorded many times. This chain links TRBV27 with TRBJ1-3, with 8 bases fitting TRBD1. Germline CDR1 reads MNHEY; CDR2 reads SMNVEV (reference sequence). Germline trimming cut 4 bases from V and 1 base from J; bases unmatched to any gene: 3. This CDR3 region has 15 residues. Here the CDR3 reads CASSYDRGSGNTIYF. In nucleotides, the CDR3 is TGTGCCAGCAGTTACGACAGGGGATCTGGAAACACCATATATTTT.

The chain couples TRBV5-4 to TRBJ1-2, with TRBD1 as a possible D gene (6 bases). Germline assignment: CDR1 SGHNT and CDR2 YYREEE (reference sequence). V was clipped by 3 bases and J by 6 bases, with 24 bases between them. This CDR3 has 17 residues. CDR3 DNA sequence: TGTGCCAGCAGCTCTCCACTGGATAGGACAGATAATAATGGCTACACCTTC. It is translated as CASSSPLDRTDNNGYTF.

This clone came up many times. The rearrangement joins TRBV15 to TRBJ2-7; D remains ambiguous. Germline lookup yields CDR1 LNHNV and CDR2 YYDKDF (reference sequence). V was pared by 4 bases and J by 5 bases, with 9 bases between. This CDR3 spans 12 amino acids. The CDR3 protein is CATSTGPNEQYF. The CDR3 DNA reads TGTGCCACCAGCACCGGGCCGAACGAGCAGTACTTC.

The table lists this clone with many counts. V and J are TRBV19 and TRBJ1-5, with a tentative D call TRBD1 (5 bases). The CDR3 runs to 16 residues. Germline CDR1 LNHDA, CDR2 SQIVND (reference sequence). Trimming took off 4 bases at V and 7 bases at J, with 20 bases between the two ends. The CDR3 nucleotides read TGTGCCAGTAGTAGCCGTTTCGGGGACGCGGGGCAGCCCCAGCATTTT. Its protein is CASSSRFGDAGQPQHF.

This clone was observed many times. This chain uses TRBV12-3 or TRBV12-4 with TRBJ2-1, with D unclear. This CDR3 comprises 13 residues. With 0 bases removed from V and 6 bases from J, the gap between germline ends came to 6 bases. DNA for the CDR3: TGTGCCAGCAGTTTAGCAGTTGCCAATGAGCAGTTCTTC. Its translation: CASSLAVANEQFF.

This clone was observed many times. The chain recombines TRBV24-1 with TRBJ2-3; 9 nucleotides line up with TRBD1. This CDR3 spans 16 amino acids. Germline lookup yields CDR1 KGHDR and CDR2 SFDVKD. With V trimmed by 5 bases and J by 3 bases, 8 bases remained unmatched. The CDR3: CATSGGQGSVTDTQYF. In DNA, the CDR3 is TGTGCCACCAGTGGCGGACAGGGGTCGGTAACAGATACGCAGTATTTT.

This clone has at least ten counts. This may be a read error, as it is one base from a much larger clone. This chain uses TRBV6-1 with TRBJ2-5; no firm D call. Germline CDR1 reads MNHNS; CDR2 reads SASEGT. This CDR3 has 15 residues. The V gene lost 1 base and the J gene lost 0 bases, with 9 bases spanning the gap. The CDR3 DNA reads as TGTGCCAGCAGTGAAGGTGGGCACAACCAAGAGACCCAGTACTTC. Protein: CASSEGGHNQETQYF.

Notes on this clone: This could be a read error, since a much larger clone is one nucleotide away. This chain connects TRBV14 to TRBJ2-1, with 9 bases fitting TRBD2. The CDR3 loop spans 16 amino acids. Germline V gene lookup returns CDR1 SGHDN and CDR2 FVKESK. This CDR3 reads CASSLLAGYSNNEQFF. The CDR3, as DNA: TGTGCCAGCAGCCTCCTAGCGGGATACTCCAACAATGAGCAGTTCTTC.

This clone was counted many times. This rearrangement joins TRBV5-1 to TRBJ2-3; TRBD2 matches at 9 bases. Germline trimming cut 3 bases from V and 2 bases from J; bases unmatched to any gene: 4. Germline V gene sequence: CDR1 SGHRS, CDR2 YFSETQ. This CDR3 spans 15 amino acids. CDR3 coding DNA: TGCGCCAGCAGCTGGGAGCGGGAGGACACAGATACGCAGTATTTT. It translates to CASSWEREDTDTQYF.

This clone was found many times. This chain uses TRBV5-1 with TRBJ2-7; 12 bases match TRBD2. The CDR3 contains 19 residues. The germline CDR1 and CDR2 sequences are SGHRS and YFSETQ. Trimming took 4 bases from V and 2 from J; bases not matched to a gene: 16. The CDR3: CASSKTTSGSPRPTYEQYF. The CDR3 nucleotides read TGCGCCAGCAGCAAAACGACTAGCGGGAGTCCCCGCCCCACCTACGAGCAGTACTTC.